This passage covers 24 T cell receptor beta chains from one sample sequenced in a study of blood T cell repertoires in COVID-19. Sequenced by immunoSEQ multiplex PCR; TCRdb stores in-frame clones only, minus some. The table includes over 100,000 clones, over 60% detected once. Sequencing was carried out using peripheral blood. These receptors all come from a woman aged 70-85 years with acute or convalescent COVID-19.

This clone turned up a few times. V is TRBV12-3 or TRBV12-4 and J is TRBJ1-6, with D unclear. V lost 3 bases and J lost 10, with 10 bases in between. This CDR3 has 13 residues. CDR3 amino acids: CASSLEGGSPLHF. CDR3 nucleotide sequence: TGTGCCAGCAGTTTGGAGGGCGGATCACCCCTCCACTTT.

The V gene is TRBV25-1, the J gene TRBJ2-1; a weak D match, TRBD1 (5 bases). Germline V gene data show CDR1 as MGHDK and CDR2 as SYGVNS. Trimming shortened V by 2 bases and J by 5 bases, and 16 bases separated the two germline ends. The CDR3 covers 16 residues. CDR3 amino acids: CASSEPAPKQDNEQFF. The CDR3 DNA sequence: TGTGCCAGCAGTGAACCCGCCCCGAAACAGGACAATGAGCAGTTCTTC.

The V and J genes are TRBV10-3 and TRBJ1-3; 7 bases align to TRBD1. CDR1 and CDR2 from the germline V gene are ENHRY and SYGVKD. The length of the CDR3 is 15 residues. Trimming at V came to 5 bases and at J to 0 bases, leaving 4 bases not matched to a gene. DNA for the CDR3: TGTGCCATCAGTCAGGACAGGATCTCTGGAAACACCATATATTTT. Translating gives CAISQDRISGNTIYF.

The rearrangement joins TRBV6-5 to TRBJ1-5; D might be TRBD1 (6 bases). Per germline, CDR1 MNHEY and CDR2 SVGAGI. Trimming stripped 10 bases from V and 6 bases from J, with 13 bases between. The CDR3 is 12 residues long. The CDR3 coding sequence is TGTGCCACTGGACGAGGGGGTCAGCCCCAGCATTTT. The encoded protein is CATGRGGQPQHF.

J is TRBJ1-1 and V is TRBV6-4, with D maybe TRBD1 (5 bases). CDR3 size: 14 residues. Germline CDR1 reads MRHNA; CDR2 reads SNTAGT. Trimming removed 6 bases at V and 1 base at J, with 12 bases between. CDR3 loop: CASRAGVGNTEAFF. CDR3 in DNA: TGTGCCAGCAGAGCGGGGGTCGGGAACACTGAAGCTTTCTTT.

This rearrangement joins TRBV9 to TRBJ1-6, with D possibly matching TRBD1 (5 bases). Trimming cost V 1 base and J 9 bases, with 17 bases left between them. The germline gives CDR1 SGDLS, CDR2 YYNGEE. This CDR3 contains 16 residues. The CDR3 DNA reads as TGTGCCAGCAGCGTATCAAATTTCAGGGAGGGTTCACCCCTCCACTTT. The encoded protein is CASSVSNFREGSPLHF. The full variable domain, its missing parts supplied by reference TRBV9 and TRBJ1-6, is DSGVTQTPKHLITATGQRVTLRCSPRSGDLSVYWYQQSLDQGLQFLIQYYNGEERAKGNILERFSAQQFPDLHSELNLSSLELGDSALYFCASSVSNFREGSPLHFGNGTRLTVT.

The V gene is TRBV7-3, the J gene TRBJ2-3; 8 bases line up with TRBD2. This CDR3 comprises 15 residues. Trimming removed 2 bases from V and 2 bases from J; junction bases left unmatched: 3. From germline, CDR1 is SGHTA and CDR2 FQGTGA. DNA for the CDR3: TGTGCCAGCAGCTTATTAGCGGGACCCACAGATACGCAGTATTTT. Its translation: CASSLLAGPTDTQYF.

This sequence joins TRBV7-9 and TRBJ2-1, with 10 bases lining up with TRBD2. Germline CDR1 and CDR2: SEHNR and FQNEAQ (reference sequence). The ends lost 5 bases at V and 7 bases at J; junction bases unmatched: 11. This CDR3 has 16 residues. Written as DNA, the CDR3 is TGTGCCAGCAGCCAACCCGGGACTAGCGTTAAAAATGAGCAGTTCTTC. It encodes CASSQPGTSVKNEQFF.

J is TRBJ1-2 and V is TRBV4-2; 8 bases align to TRBD1. The J segment lost 8 bases and the V segment lost 1 base, leaving 12 bases of the junction unmatched. Germline values: CDR1 LGHNA, CDR2 YNFKEQ. This CDR3 is built from 16 residues. The CDR3 nucleotides are TGTGCCAGCAGCCAAGCCATCGGACAGGGTAAAGGCGGCTACACCTTC. This encodes CASSQAIGQGKGGYTF.

The chain carries TRBV19 and TRBJ2-7; TRBD1 agrees at 12 bases. CDR3 length equals 15 residues. V dropped 3 bases and J dropped 6; count of bases not matched to a gene: 6. CDR1 and CDR2 from the germline V gene are LNHDA and SQIVND (reference sequence). CDR3 sequence: CASSITGQGASEQYF. The CDR3 bases are TGTGCCAGTAGTATTACGGGACAGGGGGCTTCCGAGCAGTACTTC.

The V call is TRBV27, the J call TRBJ2-2; maybe TRBD1 (6 bases). Germline CDR1 is MNHEY and CDR2 is SMNVEV (reference sequence). The CDR3 covers 14 residues. Trimming shortened V by 6 bases and J by 5 bases, and 13 bases separated the two germline ends. In DNA form, the CDR3 reads TGTGCCAGCAGACCACAGGGCTGGACCGGGGAGCTGTTTTTT. Amino acids: CASRPQGWTGELFF.

CDR3 sequence (DNA): TGTGCCAGCACCCTAGGTAGCGGGAGGGGCCAAGAGACCCAGTACTTC. It is translated as CASTLGSGRGQETQYF. This rearrangement joins TRBV9 to TRBJ2-5, with 11 bases aligning to TRBD2. CDR1 SGDLS and CDR2 YYNGEE come from the germline V gene. The CDR3 extends over 16 amino acids. J was trimmed by 1 base and V by 6 bases; bases with no gene match: 8.

The genes are TRBV25-1 and TRBJ1-6, with 8 bases that match TRBD1. The germline V gene encodes CDR1 MGHDK and CDR2 SYGVNS. The junction had 3 bases not matched to a gene; V was cut back by 1 base and J by 10 bases. The CDR3 spans 14 residues. As DNA, the CDR3 is TGTGCCAGCAGTGAATGGGACAGGTCGTCACCCCTCCACTTT. It yields the protein CASSEWDRSSPLHF.

The chain joins TRBV10-3 to TRBJ1-1, with D uncertain. V shed 6 bases and J shed 1 base, with 9 bases lying between them. The CDR3 is 13 residues long. Germline V CDR1 and CDR2: ENHRY, SYGVKD. The CDR3 loop reads CAIRNTPNTEAFF. CDR3 sequence (DNA): TGTGCCATCAGGAATACTCCGAACACTGAAGCTTTCTTT.

V usage is TRBV6-5 and J usage is TRBJ2-2; D remains unclear. Trimming stripped 4 bases from V and 6 bases from J, with 15 bases between. Germline V CDR1 and CDR2: MNHEY, SVGAGI. The CDR3 spans 15 residues. DNA for the CDR3: TGTGCCAGCAGTTTCCGGTCCTCAGGTCCCGGGGAGCTGTTTTTT. Residues: CASSFRSSGPGELFF.

The rearrangement links TRBV6-1 to TRBJ1-2; D is ambiguous. CDR3 length: 13 amino acids. V lost 2 bases, J lost 1 base, and 5 bases lay in between. Germline CDR1 is MNHNS and CDR2 is SASEGT. The CDR3 nucleotides are TGTGCCAGCAGTGAATCGGGTAACTATGGCTACACCTTC. Translating it yields CASSESGNYGYTF.

The chain combines TRBV4-3 with TRBJ1-1; D is ambiguous. Trimming shortened V by 0 bases and J by 1 base, and 6 bases separated the two germline ends. CDR1 and CDR2 (germline): LGHNA, YSLEER. There are 14 residues in the CDR3. The CDR3 DNA reads as TGCGCCAGCAGCCAAGAGCCCGGGAACACTGAAGCTTTCTTT. It is translated as CASSQEPGNTEAFF.

The chain couples TRBV11-2 to TRBJ2-4; D is possibly TRBD1 (5 bases). Germline CDR1 is SGHAT and CDR2 is FQNNGV. CDR3 length: 15 amino acids. V was shortened by 9 bases and J by 0 bases, with 15 bases between the two germline ends. CDR3 bases: TGTGCCAGTTCTCAGACAGAGATAGCCAAAAACATTCAGTACTTC. It translates to CASSQTEIAKNIQYF.

This chain links TRBV6-5 with TRBJ2-5; a possible D gene is TRBD2 (5 bases). From germline, CDR1 is MNHEY and CDR2 SVGAGI. The V and J ends lost 10 bases and 2 bases respectively, with 11 bases between them. This CDR3 has 12 residues. The DNA of the CDR3 is TGTGCCACCACCGGGGATCAAGAGACCCAGTACTTC. This encodes CATTGDQETQYF.

The chain joins TRBV7-2 to TRBJ2-2, with TRBD1 matching 11 bases. V was pared by 5 bases and J by 9 bases, with 8 bases of the junction left unmatched. The CDR3 is made up of 15 amino acids. Germline V gene data show CDR1 as SGHTA and CDR2 as FQGNSA. CDR3 bases: TGTGCCAGCAGCGGTGGACAGGGGGCCATGCGGGAGCTGTTTTTT. It encodes CASSGGQGAMRELFF.

This sequence joins TRBV3-1 (or the pseudogene TRBV3-2) and TRBJ1-1; 8 nucleotides align to TRBD1. The germline CDR1 and CDR2 sequences are LGHDT and YNNKEL (reference sequence). Trimming at V came to 4 bases and at J to 2 bases, leaving 6 bases not matched to a gene. CDR3 length equals 15 residues. CDR3 nucleotides: TGTGCCAGCAGCCCGATACAGGGGGTTAACACTGAAGCTTTCTTT. Protein product: CASSPIQGVNTEAFF.

This clone was seen a handful of times. The chain joins TRBV2 to TRBJ1-2; weak D call: TRBD1 (5 bases). This CDR3 comprises 15 residues. CDR1 SNHLY and CDR2 FYNNEI come from the germline V gene. The ends were cut back, 3 bases at V and 0 bases at J, with 11 bases in the middle. In DNA, the CDR3 is TGTGCCAGCAGTGAGGCGTCAGGGACTAACTATGGCTACACCTTC. It encodes CASSEASGTNYGYTF.

In its sample, this clone was seen a few times. J is TRBJ2-1 and V is TRBV28, with D unresolved. The germline V gene encodes CDR1 MDHEN and CDR2 SYDVKM. Trimming removed 6 bases from V and 0 bases from J, with 6 bases in between. The CDR3 sequence is 13 residues long. The CDR3 is CASSPISYNEQFF. CDR3 DNA sequence: TGTGCCAGCAGCCCCATCTCCTACAATGAGCAGTTCTTC.

This clone has more than one count but fewer than ten. The chain carries TRBV5-1 and TRBJ1-1; no reliable D call. In germline, CDR1 is SGHRS, CDR2 YFSETQ. The CDR3 covers 15 residues. Deletions cut 0 bases from V and 0 bases from J, with 9 bases between. CDR3 DNA sequence: TGCGCCAGCAGCTTGGCCGGGGAGATGAACACTGAAGCTTTCTTT. This encodes CASSLAGEMNTEAFF.